A selection of T cell receptor beta chains follows, all from one sample in a study of post-analysis software for immune sequencing data. From the PCR reads, TCRdb called clonotypes with MiXCR, one entry per CDR3 protein. The sample carries about 770,000 distinct CDR3 sequences, 35% to 55% recorded once. Sequencing was done on a sample of blood. The receptor source for this set is a girl between 10 and 17 years old with multiple sclerosis. Each CDR3 is given with its conserved first and last residue. The D gene is left open where the match is weak. Clone size, where shown, is once, few, many, or a class for clones that have expanded.

V	length	D	size	J	DNA	CDR3
TRBV25-1	16	.	.	TRBJ2-5	TGTGCCAGCAGTCCCTCCCGCGGGCCTCTCCAAGAGACCCAGTACTTC	CASSPSRGPLQETQYF
TRBV6-5	12	.	.	TRBJ1-5	TGTGCCAGCAATAGGCCTGGTCAGCCCCAGCATTTT	CASNRPGQPQHF
TRBV6-2/TRBV6-3	11	.	.	TRBJ2-7	TGTGCCAGCAGTAAGACCGGAGAGCAGTACTTC	CASSKTGEQYF
TRBV6-5	16	.	few	TRBJ1-1	TGTGCCAGCAGTTACTCGACGGGACTGACGAACACTGAAGCTTTCTTT	CASSYSTGLTNTEAFF
TRBV20-1	13	.	many	TRBJ2-1	TGCAGTGCCGCTCCGGGCGCTTACAATGAGCAGTTCTTC	CSAAPGAYNEQFF
TRBV20-1	11	.	.	TRBJ1-6	TGCAGTGGACGCAGGGATTCACCCCTCCACTTT	CSGRRDSPLHF
TRBV9	17	.	few	TRBJ2-1	TGTGCCAGCAGCGTTCCCACGGGGCTAGCTGGGGGCAATGAGCAGTTCTTC	CASSVPTGLAGGNEQFF
TRBV12-3/TRBV12-4	15	TRBD2	many	TRBJ2-7	TGTGCCAGCAGTCCGGGACTAGCGGGAGTCTACGAGCAGTACTTC	CASSPGLAGVYEQYF
TRBV20-1	16	TRBD2	many	TRBJ2-1	TGCAGTGCTAGAGATGATGGGACGGGAGGGCCGCATGAGCAGTTCTTC	CSARDDGTGGPHEQFF
TRBV4-1	15	.	.	TRBJ2-1	TGCGCCAGCAGCCCTGGGACCCAAAACTACAATGAGCAGTTCTTC	CASSPGTQNYNEQFF
TRBV3-1	15	.	.	TRBJ2-5	TGTGCCAGCAGCCTTGGCGGAAGCCTCCAAGAGACCCAGTACTTC	CASSLGGSLQETQYF
TRBV7-2	13	.	few	TRBJ2-1	TGTGCCAGCAGCTTCGGCAGACACAATGAGCAGTTCTTC	CASSFGRHNEQFF
TRBV7-3	14	TRBD1	.	TRBJ2-3	TGTGCCAGCAGCTGGGGACAGACCACAGATACGCAGTATTTT	CASSWGQTTDTQYF
TRBV27	15	.	few	TRBJ2-5	TGTGCCAGCAACCCAAACCCGCTCGGGCCAGAGACCCAGTACTTC	CASNPNPLGPETQYF
TRBV6-5	18	TRBD2	.	TRBJ2-1	TGTGCCAGCAGTTACCTAGCGGGAGGCTCCAGCTCCTACAATGAGCAGTTCTTC	CASSYLAGGSSSYNEQFF
TRBV7-2	18	.	.	TRBJ2-7	TGTGCCAGCAGCTCCTCCGCGGGGCGGGATTACCCTAACAATGAGCAGTACTTC	CASSSSAGRDYPNNEQYF
TRBV12-3/TRBV12-4	16	.	.	TRBJ1-5	TGTGCCAGCAGTTTAGGGGGGGGGATGACGGGTCAGCCCCAGCATTTT	CASSLGGGMTGQPQHF
TRBV7-9	12	.	.	TRBJ2-3	TGTGCCAACACCCCCCTTGGAGATACGCAGTATTTT	CANTPLGDTQYF
TRBV7-2	17	.	.	TRBJ2-7	TGTGCCAGCAGCTTACAAGGGGGGCTAGCGGTTTCCTACGAGCAGTACTTC	CASSLQGGLAVSYEQYF
TRBV6-2/TRBV6-3	16	.	.	TRBJ2-7	TGTGCCAGCAGTTACTACGTAACGCTAAGCTCCTACGAGCAGTACTTC	CASSYYVTLSSYEQYF
TRBV6-2/TRBV6-3	16	.	.	TRBJ1-1	TGTGCCAGCAGTCTCACCCAGGACGGCCCGACCACTGAAGCTTTCTTT	CASSLTQDGPTTEAFF
TRBV9	14	TRBD1	few	TRBJ2-7	TGTGCCAGCAGCGTAGCTGGGACAGAGTACGAGCAGTACTTC	CASSVAGTEYEQYF
TRBV7-2	14	.	many	TRBJ2-4	TGTGCCAGCAGCCGGATATTAGCCAAAAACATTCAGTACTTC	CASSRILAKNIQYF
TRBV29-1	15	TRBD1	.	TRBJ1-2	TGCAGCGTTGAAGAGAGGACAGGGGGCAACTATGGCTACACCTTC	CSVEERTGGNYGYTF
TRBV7-2	16	TRBD1	.	TRBJ2-1	TGTGCCAGCAGCCCTCAGACAGGGCTCGCCTACAATGAGCAGTTCTTC	CASSPQTGLAYNEQFF
TRBV29-1	14	.	.	TRBJ1-2	TGCAGCGTTGAAGAAGACACCCAGCAAGATGGCTACACCTTC	CSVEEDTQQDGYTF
TRBV5-1	14	.	few	TRBJ2-5	TGCGCCAGCAGCTTGGTTGTCGGCCAAGAGACCCAGTACTTC	CASSLVVGQETQYF
TRBV2	14	TRBD2	many	TRBJ2-3	TGTGCCAGCAGTGGGACTAGCGGGACAGATACGCAGTATTTT	CASSGTSGTDTQYF
TRBV3-1	14	.	.	TRBJ2-3	TGTGCCAGCAGCCAGGCGTCGACTACCCATACGCAGTATTTT	CASSQASTTHTQYF
TRBV10-1	15	TRBD1	few	TRBJ1-1	TGCGCCAGCAGTCCCGCCGGGACAGCGAACACTGAAGCTTTCTTT	CASSPAGTANTEAFF
TRBV12-2	21	.	.	TRBJ2-1	TGTGCAAGTCGCTCTTCGTCCGGGACTAGTACTTCACCTTACCCCTACAATGAGCAGTTCTTC	CASRSSSGTSTSPYPYNEQFF
TRBV5-4	13	.	few	TRBJ1-4	TGTGCCAGCAGCTTGGAACCTAATGAAAAACTGTTTTTT	CASSLEPNEKLFF
TRBV28	16	TRBD1	.	TRBJ2-3	TGTGCCAGCAGTTTGAGCGTTAACAGGGGAGAAGATACGCAGTATTTT	CASSLSVNRGEDTQYF
TRBV29-1	15	TRBD1	few	TRBJ2-3	TGCAGCGTTGGGAACCTCGGACAGGGAGAAGATACGCAGTATTTT	CSVGNLGQGEDTQYF
TRBV4-2	14	.	few	TRBJ2-7	TGTGCCAGCAGCCAAGATAGGCTAAGCTACGAGCAGTACTTC	CASSQDRLSYEQYF
TRBV5-6	16	.	.	TRBJ2-2	TGTGCCAGCAGCAGACGGACCCGGAGGGACACCGGGGAGCTGTTTTTT	CASSRRTRRDTGELFF
TRBV20-1	18	.	.	TRBJ2-1	TGCAGTGCTAGAGATCCACCCAAGGGGGTGGGGCCCTACAATGAGCAGTTCTTC	CSARDPPKGVGPYNEQFF
TRBV3-1	15	.	once	TRBJ2-5	TGTGCCAGCAGCCAAGCTTACAGGAAAGATCATCGGCAGTACTTC	CASSQAYRKDHRQYF
TRBV29-1	14	.	.	TRBJ2-7	TGCAGCGTTGAACTCCGAGGGAGGTCCTACGAGCAGTACTTC	CSVELRGRSYEQYF
TRBV12-3/TRBV12-4	15	TRBD1	few	TRBJ2-7	TGTGCCAGCAGTTTTGTGGGACAGGGGACCCTCGAGCAGTACTTC	CASSFVGQGTLEQYF
TRBV28	12	.	.	TRBJ1-5	TGTGCCAGCAGTCGACGGGCTCAGCCCCAGCATTTT	CASSRRAQPQHF
TRBV27	14	TRBD1	once	TRBJ2-3	TGTGCCAGCAGTTTACGGACAGGTCTAGATACGCAGTATTTT	CASSLRTGLDTQYF
TRBV4-3	15	TRBD2	few	TRBJ2-7	TGCGCCAGCAGCCAAGACTGGAGCGGGAGAAGGGAGCAGTACTTC	CASSQDWSGRREQYF
TRBV28	17	TRBD1	.	TRBJ2-1	TGTGCCAGCAGCTGGCCTCTCGGGACAGGGGGCCAGAATGAGCAGTTCTTC	CASSWPLGTGGQNEQFF
TRBV4-2	18	TRBD1	.	TRBJ1-6	TGTGCCAGCAGCCCTCAAGGGGCCAGACAGGGGGTTTTTTCACCCCTCCACTTT	CASSPQGARQGVFSPLHF